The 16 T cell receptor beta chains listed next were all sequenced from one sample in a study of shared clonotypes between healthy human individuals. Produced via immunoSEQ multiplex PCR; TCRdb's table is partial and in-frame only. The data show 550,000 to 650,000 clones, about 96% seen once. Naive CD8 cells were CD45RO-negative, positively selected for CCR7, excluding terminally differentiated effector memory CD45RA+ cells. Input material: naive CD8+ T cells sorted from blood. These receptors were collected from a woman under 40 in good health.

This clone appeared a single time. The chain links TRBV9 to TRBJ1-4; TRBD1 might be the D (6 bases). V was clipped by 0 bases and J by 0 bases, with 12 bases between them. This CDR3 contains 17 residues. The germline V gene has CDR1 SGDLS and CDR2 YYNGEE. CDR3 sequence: CASSVGQGLPTNEKLFF. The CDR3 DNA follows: TGTGCCAGCAGCGTAGGGCAGGGGTTGCCAACTAATGAAAAACTGTTTTTT.

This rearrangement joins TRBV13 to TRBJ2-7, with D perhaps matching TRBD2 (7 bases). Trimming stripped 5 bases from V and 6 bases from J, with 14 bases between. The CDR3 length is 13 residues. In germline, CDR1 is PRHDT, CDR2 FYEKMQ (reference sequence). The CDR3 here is CASSPEGGGEQYF. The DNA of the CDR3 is TGTGCCAGCAGCCCCGAAGGGGGGGGCGAGCAGTACTTC.

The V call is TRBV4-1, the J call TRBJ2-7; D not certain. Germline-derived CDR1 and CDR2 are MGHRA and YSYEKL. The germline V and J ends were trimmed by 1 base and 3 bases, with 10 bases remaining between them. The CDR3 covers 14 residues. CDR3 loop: CASSQGALGYEQYF. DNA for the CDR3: TGCGCCAGCAGCCAAGGGGCCTTAGGCTACGAGCAGTACTTC.

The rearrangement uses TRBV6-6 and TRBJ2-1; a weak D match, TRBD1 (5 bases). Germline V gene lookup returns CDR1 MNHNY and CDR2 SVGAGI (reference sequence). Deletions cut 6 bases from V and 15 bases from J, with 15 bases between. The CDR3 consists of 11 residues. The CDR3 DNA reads TGTGCCAGCAGATCCCTTGACCAGGGGTTCTTC. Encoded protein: CASRSLDQGFF.

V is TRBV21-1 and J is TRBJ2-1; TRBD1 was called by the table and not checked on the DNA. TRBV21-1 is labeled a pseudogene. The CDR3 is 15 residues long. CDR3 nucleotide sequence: TGTGCCAGCAGCACCCCCCGGGACAGGGACAATGAGCAGTTCTTC. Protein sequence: CASSTPRDRDNEQFF.

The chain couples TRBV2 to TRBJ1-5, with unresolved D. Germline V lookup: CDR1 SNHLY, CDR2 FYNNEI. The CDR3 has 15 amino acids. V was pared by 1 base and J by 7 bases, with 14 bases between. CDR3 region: CASSEGRRVGQPQHF. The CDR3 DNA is TGTGCCAGCAGTGAAGGAAGGAGGGTGGGACAGCCCCAGCATTTT. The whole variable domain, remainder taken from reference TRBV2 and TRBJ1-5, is EPEVTQTPSHQVTQMGQEVILRCVPISNHLYFYWYRQILGQKVEFLVSFYNNEISEKSEIFDDQFSVERPDGSNFTLKIRSTKLEDSAMYFCASSEGRRVGQPQHFGDGTRLSIL.

The CDR3 loop reads CAWSHGQGNTEAFF. The CDR3 coding sequence is TGTGCCTGGAGTCACGGACAGGGGAACACTGAAGCTTTCTTT. The chain employs TRBV30 and TRBJ1-1; 8 bases map to TRBD1. Germline assignment: CDR1 GTSNPN and CDR2 SVGIG (reference sequence). The V gene end was trimmed by 2 bases and the J gene end by 1 base; junction bases not matched to a gene: 3. The CDR3 has 14 amino acids.

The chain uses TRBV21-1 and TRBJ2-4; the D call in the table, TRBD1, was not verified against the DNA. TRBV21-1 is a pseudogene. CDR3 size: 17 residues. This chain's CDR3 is CASSKGAGARAKNIQYF. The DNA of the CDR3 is TGTGCCAGCAGCAAAGGGGCAGGGGCCCGAGCCAAAAACATTCAGTACTTC.

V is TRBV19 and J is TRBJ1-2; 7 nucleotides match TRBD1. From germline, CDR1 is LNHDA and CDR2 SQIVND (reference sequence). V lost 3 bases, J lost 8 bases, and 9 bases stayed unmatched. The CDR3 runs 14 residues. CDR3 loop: CASSIGTASGGYTF. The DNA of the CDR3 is TGTGCCAGTAGTATTGGGACAGCGAGTGGCGGCTACACCTTC. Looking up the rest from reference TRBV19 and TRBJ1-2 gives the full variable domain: DGGITQSPKYLFRKEGQNVTLSCEQNLNHDAMYWYRQDPGQGLRLIYYSQIVNDFQKGDIAEGYSVSREKKESFPLTVTSAQKNPTAFYLCASSIGTASGGYTFGSGTRLTVV.

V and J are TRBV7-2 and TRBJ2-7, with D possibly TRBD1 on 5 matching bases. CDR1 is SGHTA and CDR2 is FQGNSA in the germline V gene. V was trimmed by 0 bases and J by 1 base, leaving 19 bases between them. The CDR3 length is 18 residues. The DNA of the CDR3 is TGTGCCAGCAGCTTAGCGCTAATTGGAACAGGAAAATCCTACGAGCAGTACTTC. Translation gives CASSLALIGTGKSYEQYF.

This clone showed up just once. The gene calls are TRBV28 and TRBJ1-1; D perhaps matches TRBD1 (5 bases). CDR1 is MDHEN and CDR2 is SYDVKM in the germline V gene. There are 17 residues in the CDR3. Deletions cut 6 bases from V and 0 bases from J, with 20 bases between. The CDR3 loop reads CASSPRDANPMNTEAFF. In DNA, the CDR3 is TGTGCCAGCAGCCCCCGGGACGCAAATCCCATGAACACTGAAGCTTTCTTT.

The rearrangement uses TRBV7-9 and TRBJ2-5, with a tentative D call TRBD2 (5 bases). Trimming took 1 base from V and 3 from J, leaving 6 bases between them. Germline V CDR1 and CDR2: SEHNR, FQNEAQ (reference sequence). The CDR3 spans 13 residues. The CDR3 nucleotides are TGTGCCAGCAGCTTAGAGGGAGAAGAGACCCAGTACTTC. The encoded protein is CASSLEGEETQYF.

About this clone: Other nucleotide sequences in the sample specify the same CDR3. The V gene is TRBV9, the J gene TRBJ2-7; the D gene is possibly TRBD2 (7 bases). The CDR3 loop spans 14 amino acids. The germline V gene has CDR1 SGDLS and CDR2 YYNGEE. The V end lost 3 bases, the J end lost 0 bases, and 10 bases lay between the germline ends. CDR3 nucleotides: TGTGCCAGCAGCGAGGGGGGGTCCTCCTACGAGCAGTACTTC. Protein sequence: CASSEGGSSYEQYF.

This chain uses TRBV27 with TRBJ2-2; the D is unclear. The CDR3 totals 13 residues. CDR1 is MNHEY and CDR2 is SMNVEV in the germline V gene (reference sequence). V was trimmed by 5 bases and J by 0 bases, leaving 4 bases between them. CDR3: CASSITNTGELFF. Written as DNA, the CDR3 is TGTGCCAGCAGTATTACGAACACCGGGGAGCTGTTTTTT.

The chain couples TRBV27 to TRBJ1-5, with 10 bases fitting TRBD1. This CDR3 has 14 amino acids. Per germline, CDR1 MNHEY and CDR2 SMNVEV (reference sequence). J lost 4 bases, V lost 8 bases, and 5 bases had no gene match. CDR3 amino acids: CASGRTGGNQPQHF. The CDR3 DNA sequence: TGTGCCAGCGGCCGGACAGGGGGAAATCAGCCCCAGCATTTT.

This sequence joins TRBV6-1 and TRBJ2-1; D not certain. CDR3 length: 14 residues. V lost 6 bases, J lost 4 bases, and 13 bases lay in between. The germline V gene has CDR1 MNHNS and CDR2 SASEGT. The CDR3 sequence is CASRTTESYNEQFF. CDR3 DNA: TGTGCCAGCAGAACGACGGAAAGTTACAATGAGCAGTTCTTC.